The 10 T cell receptor beta chains below all came from one sample that was sequenced in a study of beta chain features in type 1 diabetes. Expressed TCRB transcripts were sequenced because the entire RNA isolate underwent reverse transcription. Libraries were prepared by immunoSEQ multiplex PCR; TCRdb keeps only in-frame clonotypes and omits some of them. The sample consists of around 340,000 clones, about 20% of them appearing once. The specimen sequenced was naive CD4+ T cells from blood. These receptor sequences come from a woman in her late teens or twenties in good health.

CDR3 nucleotides: TGTGCCAGCTCACGCATGACAGGCACCAAGGAGACCCAGTACTTC. Translating gives CASSRMTGTKETQYF. The rearrangement links TRBV18 to TRBJ2-5; D possibly corresponds to TRBD1 (6 bases). Germline lookup yields CDR1 KGHSH and CDR2 LQKENI. The CDR3 length is 15 residues. Trimming shortened V by 4 bases and J by 5 bases, and 17 bases separated the two germline ends.

Only a few counts were recorded for this clone. The chain employs TRBV10-3 and TRBJ2-2; TRBD1 might be the D (6 bases). The V and J ends lost 8 bases and 3 bases respectively, with 16 bases between them. Germline V gene lookup returns CDR1 ENHRY and CDR2 SYGVKD. This CDR3 is built from 15 residues. CDR3 loop: CAIRDTQGDTGELFF. DNA for the CDR3: TGTGCCATCCGGGACACCCAAGGGGACACCGGGGAGCTGTTTTTT.

The J gene is TRBJ2-5, the V gene TRBV2, with D maybe TRBD1 (6 bases). The CDR3 consists of 14 residues. Per the germline V gene, CDR1 is SNHLY and CDR2 is FYNNEI. V was shortened by 3 bases and J by 4 bases, with 12 bases between the two germline ends. The CDR3 sequence: CASSDRGNGETQYF. DNA of the CDR3: TGTGCCAGCAGTGACAGGGGAAACGGAGAGACCCAGTACTTC. Combining the CDR3 with reference TRBV2 and TRBJ2-5 gives the whole variable domain EPEVTQTPSHQVTQMGQEVILRCVPISNHLYFYWYRQILGQKVEFLVSFYNNEISEKSEIFDDQFSVERPDGSNFTLKIRSTKLEDSAMYFCASSDRGNGETQYFGPGTRLLVL.

The rearrangement uses TRBV30 and TRBJ1-2; D is possibly TRBD1 (5 bases). With 3 bases removed from V and 4 bases from J, the gap between germline ends came to 12 bases. The CDR3 covers 13 residues. The V gene's germline CDR1 is GTSNPN and CDR2 SVGIG (reference sequence). CDR3 in DNA: TGTGCCTGGAGGCGCGCAGACAGCTATGGCTACACCTTC. Amino acid sequence: CAWRRADSYGYTF.

The chain has TRBV7-2 and TRBJ2-6; no firm D call. Germline V gene data show CDR1 as SGHTA and CDR2 as FQGNSA. The V and J ends lost 1 base and 4 bases respectively, with 8 bases between them. CDR3 length: 15 residues. The chain's CDR3 is CASSLGTRGANVLTF. For the CDR3, the DNA is TGTGCCAGCAGCTTAGGAACGAGGGGGGCCAACGTCCTGACTTTC.

The rearrangement uses TRBV4-2 and TRBJ2-1, with D hard to call. Trimming left V 1 base short and J 6 bases short, with 13 bases between. Germline CDR1 reads LGHNA; CDR2 reads YNFKEQ. The length of the CDR3 is 15 residues. The CDR3 DNA reads as TGTGCCAGCAGCCAAGGGCTAGTCCTAGGCAATGAGCAGTTCTTC. Its translation is CASSQGLVLGNEQFF.

In DNA form, the CDR3 reads TGCAGCGTTCGTTTATCCGGGACACCGAACACTGAAGCTTTCTTT. Translated: CSVRLSGTPNTEAFF. J is TRBJ1-1 and V is TRBV29-1, with a weak D call TRBD1 (6 bases). The CDR3 is 15 residues long. Germline loops: CDR1 SQVTM, CDR2 ANQGSEA. Trimming shortened V by 5 bases and J by 1 base, and 17 bases separated the two germline ends.

This clone has a handful of counts. The CDR3 loop reads CASSLGVGGTEAFF. CDR3 sequence (DNA): TGCGCCAGCAGCTTGGGGGTCGGGGGCACTGAAGCTTTCTTT. The chain has TRBV5-1 and TRBJ1-1, with D possibly being TRBD1 (5 bases). The germline V gene has CDR1 SGHRS and CDR2 YFSETQ. Trimming removed 0 bases from V and 4 bases from J, with 10 bases in between. The CDR3 spans 14 residues. Supplemented by reference TRBV5-1 and TRBJ1-1, the full variable domain reads KAGVTQTPRYLIKTRGQQVTLSCSPISGHRSVSWYQQTPGQGLQFLFEYFSETQRNKGNFPGRFSGRQFSNSRSEMNVSTLELGDSALYLCASSLGVGGTEAFFGQGTRLTVV.

This chain connects TRBV7-9 to TRBJ2-7; TRBD1 aligns across 7 bases. Germline trimming cut 3 bases from V and 6 bases from J; bases unmatched to any gene: 5. Germline loops: CDR1 SEHNR, CDR2 FQNEAQ (reference sequence). This CDR3 region has 13 residues. The CDR3 coding sequence is TGTGCCAGCAGCTTCCGGGACAGAGGCGAGCAGTACTTC. Protein product: CASSFRDRGEQYF. Looking up the rest from reference TRBV7-9 and TRBJ2-7 gives the full variable domain: DTGVSQNPRHKITKRGQNVTFRCDPISEHNRLYWYRQTLGQGPEFLTYFQNEAQLEKSRLLSDRFSAERPKGSFSTLEIQRTEQGDSAMYLCASSFRDRGEQYFGPGTRLTVT.

The sample holds a few counts of this clone. This chain uses TRBV5-1 with TRBJ2-5; 9 bases match TRBD2. This CDR3 has 15 residues. From germline, CDR1 is SGHRS and CDR2 YFSETQ. After removal of 4 bases from V and 5 bases from J, the junction contained 9 bases not matched to a gene. The DNA of the CDR3 is TGCGCCAGCAGCCTCGGAGCGGGAGGACGGGAGACCCAGTACTTC. This translates into CASSLGAGGRETQYF. Combining the CDR3 with reference TRBV5-1 and TRBJ2-5 gives the whole variable domain KAGVTQTPRYLIKTRGQQVTLSCSPISGHRSVSWYQQTPGQGLQFLFEYFSETQRNKGNFPGRFSGRQFSNSRSEMNVSTLELGDSALYLCASSLGAGGRETQYFGPGTRLLVL.